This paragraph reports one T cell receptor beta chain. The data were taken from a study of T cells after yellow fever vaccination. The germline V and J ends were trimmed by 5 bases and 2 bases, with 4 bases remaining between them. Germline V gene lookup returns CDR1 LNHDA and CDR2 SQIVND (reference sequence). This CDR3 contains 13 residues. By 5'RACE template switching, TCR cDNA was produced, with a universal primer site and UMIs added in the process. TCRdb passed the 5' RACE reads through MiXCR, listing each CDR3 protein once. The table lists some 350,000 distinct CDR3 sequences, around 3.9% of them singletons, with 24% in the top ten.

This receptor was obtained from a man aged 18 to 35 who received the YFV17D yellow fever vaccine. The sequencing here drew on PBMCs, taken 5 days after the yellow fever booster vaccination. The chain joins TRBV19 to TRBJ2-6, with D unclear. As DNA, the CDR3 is TGTGCCAGTAGTTGGACTGGGGCCAACGTCCTGACTTTC. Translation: CASSWTGANVLTF. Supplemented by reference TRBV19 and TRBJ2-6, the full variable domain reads DGGITQSPKYLFRKEGQNVTLSCEQNLNHDAMYWYRQDPGQGLRLIYYSQIVNDFQKGDIAEGYSVSREKKESFPLTVTSAQKNPTAFYLCASSWTGANVLTFGAGSRLTVL.